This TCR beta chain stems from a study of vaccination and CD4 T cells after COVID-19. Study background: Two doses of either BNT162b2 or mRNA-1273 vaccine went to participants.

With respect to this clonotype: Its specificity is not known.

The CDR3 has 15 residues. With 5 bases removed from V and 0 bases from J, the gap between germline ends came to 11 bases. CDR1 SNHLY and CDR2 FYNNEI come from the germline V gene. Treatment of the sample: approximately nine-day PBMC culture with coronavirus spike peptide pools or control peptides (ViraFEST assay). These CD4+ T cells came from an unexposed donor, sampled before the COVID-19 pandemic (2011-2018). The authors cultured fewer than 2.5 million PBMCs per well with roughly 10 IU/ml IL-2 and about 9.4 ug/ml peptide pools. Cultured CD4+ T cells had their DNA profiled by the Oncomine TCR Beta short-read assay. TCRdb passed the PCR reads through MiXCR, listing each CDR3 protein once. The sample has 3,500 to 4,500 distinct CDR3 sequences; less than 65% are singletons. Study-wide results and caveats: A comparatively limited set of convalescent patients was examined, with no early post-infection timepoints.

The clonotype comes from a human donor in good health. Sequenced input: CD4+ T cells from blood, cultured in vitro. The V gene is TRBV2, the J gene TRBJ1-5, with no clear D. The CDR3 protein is CASSPPGDSNQPQHF. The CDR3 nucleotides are TGTGCCAGCAGTCCCCCAGGTGATAGCAATCAGCCCCAGCATTTT.